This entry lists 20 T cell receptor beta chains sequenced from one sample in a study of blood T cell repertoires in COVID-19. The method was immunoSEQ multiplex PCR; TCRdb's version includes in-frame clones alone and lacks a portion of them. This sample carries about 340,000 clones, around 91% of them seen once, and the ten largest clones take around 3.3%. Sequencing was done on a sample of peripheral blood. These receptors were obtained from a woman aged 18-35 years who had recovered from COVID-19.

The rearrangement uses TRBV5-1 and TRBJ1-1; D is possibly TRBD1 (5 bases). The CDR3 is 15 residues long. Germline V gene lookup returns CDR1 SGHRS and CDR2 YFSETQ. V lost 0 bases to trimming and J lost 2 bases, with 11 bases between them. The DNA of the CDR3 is TGCGCCAGCAGCTTGGAAGCACAGGTAAACACTGAAGCTTTCTTT. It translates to CASSLEAQVNTEAFF.

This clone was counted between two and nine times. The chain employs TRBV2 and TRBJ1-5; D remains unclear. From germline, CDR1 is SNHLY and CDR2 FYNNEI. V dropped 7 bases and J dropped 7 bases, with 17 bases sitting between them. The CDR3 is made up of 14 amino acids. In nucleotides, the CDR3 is TGTGCCAGCAAAGGAGGAACAGTCTCCCAGCCCCAGCATTTT. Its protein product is CASKGGTVSQPQHF.

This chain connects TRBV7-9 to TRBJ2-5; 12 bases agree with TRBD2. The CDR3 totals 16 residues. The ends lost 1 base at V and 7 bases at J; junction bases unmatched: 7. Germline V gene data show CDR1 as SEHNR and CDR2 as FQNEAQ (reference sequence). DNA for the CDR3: TGTGCCAGCAGCTTAGTTTCACTAGCGGGAGGAGGGACCCAGTACTTC. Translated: CASSLVSLAGGGTQYF. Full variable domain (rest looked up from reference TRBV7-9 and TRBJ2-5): DTGVSQNPRHKITKRGQNVTFRCDPISEHNRLYWYRQTLGQGPEFLTYFQNEAQLEKSRLLSDRFSAERPKGSFSTLEIQRTEQGDSAMYLCASSLVSLAGGGTQYFGPGTRLLVL.

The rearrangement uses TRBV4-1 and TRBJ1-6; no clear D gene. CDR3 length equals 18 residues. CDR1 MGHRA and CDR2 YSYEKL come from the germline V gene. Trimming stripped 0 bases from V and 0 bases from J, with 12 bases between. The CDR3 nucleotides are TGCGCCAGCAGCCAAGATGACCTAGCGAGCTCCTATAATTCACCCCTCCACTTT. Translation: CASSQDDLASSYNSPLHF.

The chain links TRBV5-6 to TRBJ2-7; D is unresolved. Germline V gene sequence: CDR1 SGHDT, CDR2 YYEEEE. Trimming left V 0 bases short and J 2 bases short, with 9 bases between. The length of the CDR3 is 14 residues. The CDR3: CASSLAQLTYEQYV. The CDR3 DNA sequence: TGTGCCAGCAGCTTGGCTCAGTTGACCTACGAGCAGTACGTC.

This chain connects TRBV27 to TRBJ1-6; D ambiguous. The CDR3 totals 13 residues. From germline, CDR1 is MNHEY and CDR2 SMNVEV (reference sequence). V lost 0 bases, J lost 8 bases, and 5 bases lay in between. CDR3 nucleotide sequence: TGTGCCAGCAGTTTATCCCCTGATTCACCCCTCCACTTT. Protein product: CASSLSPDSPLHF.

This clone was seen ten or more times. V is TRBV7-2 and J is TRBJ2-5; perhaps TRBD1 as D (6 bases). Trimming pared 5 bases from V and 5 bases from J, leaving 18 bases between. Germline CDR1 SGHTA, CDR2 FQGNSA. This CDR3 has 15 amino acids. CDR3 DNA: TGTGCCAGCAGCGCACAGGGAGTTGCACTCGAGACCCAGTACTTC. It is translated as CASSAQGVALETQYF. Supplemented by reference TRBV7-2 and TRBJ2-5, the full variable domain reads GAGVSQSPSNKVTEKGKDVELRCDPISGHTALYWYRQSLGQGLEFLIYFQGNSAPDKSGLPSDRFSAERTGGSVSTLTIQRTQQEDSAVYLCASSAQGVALETQYFGPGTRLLVL.

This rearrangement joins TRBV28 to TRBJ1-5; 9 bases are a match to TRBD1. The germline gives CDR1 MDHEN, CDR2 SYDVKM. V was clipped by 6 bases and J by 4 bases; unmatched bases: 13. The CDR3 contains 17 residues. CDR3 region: CASSPDRGGVANQPQHF. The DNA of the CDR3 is TGTGCCAGCAGCCCCGACAGGGGGGGAGTAGCAAATCAGCCCCAGCATTTT.

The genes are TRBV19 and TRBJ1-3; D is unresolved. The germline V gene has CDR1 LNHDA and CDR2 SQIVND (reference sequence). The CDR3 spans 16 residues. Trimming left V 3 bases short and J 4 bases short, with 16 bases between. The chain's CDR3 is CASSMGLLGSGNTIYF. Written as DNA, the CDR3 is TGTGCCAGTAGTATGGGATTATTGGGGAGCGGAAACACCATATATTTT.

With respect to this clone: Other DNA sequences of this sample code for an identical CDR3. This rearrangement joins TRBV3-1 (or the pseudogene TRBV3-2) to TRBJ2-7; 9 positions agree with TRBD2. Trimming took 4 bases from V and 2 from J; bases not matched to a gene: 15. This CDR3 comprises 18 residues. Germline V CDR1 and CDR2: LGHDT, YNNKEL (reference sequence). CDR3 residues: CASSPPKAIAGEPYEQYV. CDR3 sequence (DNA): TGTGCCAGCAGCCCCCCGAAGGCCATAGCGGGAGAGCCCTACGAGCAGTACGTC.

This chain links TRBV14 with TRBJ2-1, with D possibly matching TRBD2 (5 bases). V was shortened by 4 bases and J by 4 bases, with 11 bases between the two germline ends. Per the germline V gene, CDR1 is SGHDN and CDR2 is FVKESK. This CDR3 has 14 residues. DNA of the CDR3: TGTGCCAGCAGCCCGATACTAGATTACAATGAGCAGTTCTTC. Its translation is CASSPILDYNEQFF.

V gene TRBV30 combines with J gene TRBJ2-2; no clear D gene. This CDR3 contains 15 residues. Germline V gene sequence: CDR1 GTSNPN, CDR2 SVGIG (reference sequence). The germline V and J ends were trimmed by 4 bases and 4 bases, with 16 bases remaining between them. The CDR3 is CAWNFASLFTGELFF. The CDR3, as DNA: TGTGCCTGGAATTTCGCGTCTTTGTTCACCGGGGAGCTGTTTTTT.

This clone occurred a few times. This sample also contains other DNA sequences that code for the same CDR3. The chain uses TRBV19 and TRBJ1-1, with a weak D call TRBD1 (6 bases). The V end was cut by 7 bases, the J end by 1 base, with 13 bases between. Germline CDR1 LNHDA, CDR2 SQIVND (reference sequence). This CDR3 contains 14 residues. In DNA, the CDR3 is TGTGCCAGTACATGGGGCAGGGGGAACACTGAAGCTTTCTTT. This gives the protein CASTWGRGNTEAFF.

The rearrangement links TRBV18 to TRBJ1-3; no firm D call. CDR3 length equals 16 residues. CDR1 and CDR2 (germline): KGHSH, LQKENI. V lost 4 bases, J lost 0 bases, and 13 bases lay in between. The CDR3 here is CASSQYGLTSGNTIYF. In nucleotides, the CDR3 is TGTGCCAGCTCACAATACGGACTGACCTCTGGAAACACCATATATTTT.

CDR3 in DNA: TGTGCCACCAGTTCAGGGGGCCGCACCGGGGAGCTGTTTTTT. Translating gives CATSSGGRTGELFF. The rearrangement links TRBV24-1 to TRBJ2-2, with TRBD1 matching over 8 bases. The CDR3 length is 14 residues. The J segment lost 4 bases and the V segment lost 6 bases, leaving 3 bases of the junction unmatched. Per germline, CDR1 KGHDR and CDR2 SFDVKD.

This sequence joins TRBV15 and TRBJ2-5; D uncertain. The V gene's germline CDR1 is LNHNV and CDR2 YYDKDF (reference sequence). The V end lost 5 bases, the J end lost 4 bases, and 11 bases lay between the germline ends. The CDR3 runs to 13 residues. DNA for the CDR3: TGTGCCACCAGCGTGAGTCCCACAGAGACCCAGTACTTC. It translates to CATSVSPTETQYF.

CDR3 residues: CASSQDPGGLNSPLHF. CDR3 DNA: TGCGCCAGCAGCCAAGACCCAGGGGGACTTAATTCACCCCTCCACTTT. This sequence joins TRBV4-3 and TRBJ1-6; 7 bases match TRBD1. Germline trimming cut 0 bases from V and 6 bases from J; bases unmatched to any gene: 5. Germline V gene lookup returns CDR1 LGHNA and CDR2 YSLEER. The CDR3 extends over 16 amino acids.

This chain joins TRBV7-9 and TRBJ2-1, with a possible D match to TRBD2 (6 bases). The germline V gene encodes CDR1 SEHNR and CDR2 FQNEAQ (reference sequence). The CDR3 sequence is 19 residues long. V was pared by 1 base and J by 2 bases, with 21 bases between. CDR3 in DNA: TGTGCCAGCAGCTTAGTAAAGGTTGGTAGGTCTAGCGCCTACAATGAGCAGTTCTTC. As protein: CASSLVKVGRSSAYNEQFF. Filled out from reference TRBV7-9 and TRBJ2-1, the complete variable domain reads DTGVSQNPRHKITKRGQNVTFRCDPISEHNRLYWYRQTLGQGPEFLTYFQNEAQLEKSRLLSDRFSAERPKGSFSTLEIQRTEQGDSAMYLCASSLVKVGRSSAYNEQFFGPGTRLTVL.

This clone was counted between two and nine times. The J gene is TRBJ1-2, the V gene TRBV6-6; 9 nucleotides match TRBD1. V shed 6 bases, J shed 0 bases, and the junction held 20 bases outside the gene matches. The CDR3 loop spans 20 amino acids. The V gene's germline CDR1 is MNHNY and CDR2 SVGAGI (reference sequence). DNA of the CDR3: TGTGCCAGCAGCAAAACCACACAGGGGGCGCTGGCTCCCGCTAACTATGGCTACACCTTC. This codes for CASSKTTQGALAPANYGYTF.

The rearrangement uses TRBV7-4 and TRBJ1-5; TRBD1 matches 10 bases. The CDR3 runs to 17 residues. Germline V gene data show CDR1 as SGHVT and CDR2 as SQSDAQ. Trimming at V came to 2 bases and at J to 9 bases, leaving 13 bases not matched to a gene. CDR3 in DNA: TGTGCCAGCAGCTTAAATAGAGGGACAGGGGACGGGGGGCCCCAGCATTTT. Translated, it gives CASSLNRGTGDGGPQHF.